A single sample is the source of the 20 T cell receptor beta chains below, sequenced in a study of response to subunit inactivated influenza vaccine. TCRdb re-analysed the RT-PCR reads in MiXCR, keeping a single row per CDR3 protein. The repertoire consists of hundreds of thousands of distinct CDR3 sequences, with 10% to 15% occurring once and the leading ten covering roughly 13%. The material sequenced was PBMCs from blood, taken roughly 48 days after vaccination. The receptors come from a man aged 45 to 65 who received an inactivated influenza vaccine.

This sequence joins TRBV6-2 or TRBV6-3 and TRBJ2-2, with 8 positions matching TRBD1. V gave up 10 bases and J gave up 6 bases; unmatched junction bases: 7. CDR1 and CDR2 from the germline V gene are MNHEY and SVGEGT. The CDR3 has 13 amino acids. This CDR3 reads CATWQGAAGELFF. In DNA, the CDR3 is TGTGCCACGTGGCAGGGGGCGGCCGGGGAGCTGTTTTTT.

This clonotype has at least ten counts. This chain joins TRBV7-2 and TRBJ2-7, with 9 bases lining up with TRBD2. The CDR3 spans 15 residues. Trimming took 5 bases from V and 6 from J; bases not matched to a gene: 11. The V gene's germline CDR1 is SGHTA and CDR2 FQGNSA. The CDR3 sequence is CASSPAGTSYGEQYF. Written as DNA, the CDR3 is TGTGCCAGCAGCCCAGCCGGGACTAGCTATGGCGAGCAGTACTTC.

This clonotype was counted many times. The rearrangement links TRBV10-3 to TRBJ2-3; tentative D call: TRBD2 (7 bases). The germline gives CDR1 ENHRY, CDR2 SYGVKD. Trimming left V 3 bases short and J 5 bases short, with 15 bases between. CDR3 length: 15 residues. The CDR3 nucleotides read TGTGCCATCAGTGACCGGGGGGCCGTAGGAGATACGCAGTATTTT. Translation gives CAISDRGAVGDTQYF.

V and J are TRBV19 and TRBJ2-1, with TRBD1 matching over 10 bases. The germline V gene has CDR1 LNHDA and CDR2 SQIVND (reference sequence). The CDR3 sequence is 14 residues long. V dropped 3 bases and J dropped 7; count of bases not matched to a gene: 3. The CDR3 bases are TGTGCCAGTAGTATGGGGGACAGGGGTAATGAGCAGTTCTTC. Translating it yields CASSMGDRGNEQFF. The whole variable domain, filled in from reference TRBV19 and TRBJ2-1, reads DGGITQSPKYLFRKEGQNVTLSCEQNLNHDAMYWYRQDPGQGLRLIYYSQIVNDFQKGDIAEGYSVSREKKESFPLTVTSAQKNPTAFYLCASSMGDRGNEQFFGPGTRLTVL.

As for this clonotype: Compared with germline, one end of the junction differs, possibly owing to a read error. The J gene is TRBJ2-7, the V gene TRBV7-9; 10 nucleotides line up with TRBD1. This CDR3 spans 16 amino acids. Germline V lookup: CDR1 SEHNR, CDR2 FQNEAQ (reference sequence). The CDR3 bases are TGTGCCATCAGCGGTGACAGGGGGCTCCTTAGAGATGAGCAGTACTTC. Translation: CAISGDRGLLRDEQYF.

This clonotype was counted at least ten times. The chain carries TRBV15 and TRBJ1-5; possible D gene TRBD1, 5 bases. V dropped 0 bases and J dropped 7 bases, with 16 bases sitting between them. Germline V gene sequence: CDR1 LNHNV, CDR2 YYDKDF (reference sequence). The CDR3 extends over 16 amino acids. The CDR3 sequence: CATSRDRSGIRQPQHF. The CDR3 coding sequence is TGTGCCACCAGCAGAGATCGCTCAGGGATTAGGCAGCCCCAGCATTTT.

This chain uses TRBV4-1 with TRBJ1-5, with D tentatively TRBD1 (5 bases). Germline assignment: CDR1 MGHRA and CDR2 YSYEKL. This CDR3 comprises 17 residues. The V end was cut by 3 bases, the J end by 0 bases, with 15 bases between. The CDR3 is CASSQSLGGLSNQPQHF. DNA for the CDR3: TGCGCCAGCAGCCAGTCACTGGGGGGTCTTAGCAATCAGCCCCAGCATTTT.

The V call is TRBV20-1, the J call TRBJ1-1; 7 positions match TRBD1. The V segment lost 3 bases and the J segment 1 base; nucleotides outside the gene matches: 2. The CDR3 runs to 13 residues. The germline CDR1 and CDR2 sequences are DFQATT and SNEGSKA (reference sequence). The CDR3 reads CSASDRENTEAFF. CDR3 DNA: TGCAGTGCTAGCGACAGGGAGAACACTGAAGCTTTCTTT.

The chain recombines TRBV29-1 with TRBJ2-1, with D tentatively TRBD2 (6 bases). The CDR3 runs 13 residues. CDR1 is SQVTM, CDR2 ANQGSEA, per germline. V lost 5 bases, J lost 2 bases, and 10 bases lay in between. The CDR3 coding sequence is TGCAGCGTTCGGGGCGGGGCCTACAATGAGCAGTTCTTC. Translation: CSVRGGAYNEQFF.

The table lists this clonotype with many counts. The chain has TRBV12-3 or TRBV12-4 and TRBJ1-5; tentatively, D is TRBD1 (5 bases). Trimming shortened V by 8 bases and J by 7 bases, and 18 bases separated the two germline ends. CDR3 length equals 14 residues. DNA of the CDR3: TGTGCCAGCGCCAAATGGGGGGGAGGCCAGCCCCAGCATTTT. Protein product: CASAKWGGGQPQHF.

The chain combines TRBV20-1 with TRBJ2-1; 8 positions match TRBD1. CDR1 and CDR2 (germline): DFQATT, SNEGSKA (reference sequence). The CDR3 sequence is 13 residues long. The J segment lost 9 bases and the V segment lost 5 bases, leaving 9 bases of the junction unmatched. CDR3 sequence: CSADPRQGSEQFF. The CDR3 coding sequence is TGCAGTGCTGACCCTAGACAGGGGTCTGAGCAGTTCTTC.

This clonotype appeared a few times. This chain connects TRBV4-3 to TRBJ2-2; maybe TRBD2 (6 bases). The V end lost 2 bases, the J end lost 4 bases, and 17 bases lay between the germline ends. Germline assignment: CDR1 LGHNA and CDR2 YSLEER. This CDR3 region has 17 residues. In DNA form, the CDR3 reads TGCGCCAGCAGCCAATCAACAAGGGCGGGAACCACCGGGGAGCTGTTTTTT. The encoded protein is CASSQSTRAGTTGELFF.

The chain uses TRBV20-1 and TRBJ2-1; 10 positions match TRBD2. The CDR3 is 14 amino acids. The germline gives CDR1 DFQATT, CDR2 SNEGSKA (reference sequence). Trimming cost V 3 bases and J 7 bases; bases outside gene matches: 6. The CDR3 region is CSASASGGENEQFF. The CDR3 bases are TGCAGTGCTAGCGCTAGCGGGGGTGAAAATGAGCAGTTCTTC.

V and J are TRBV20-1 and TRBJ2-7; 8 bases are a match to TRBD1. The germline V gene has CDR1 DFQATT and CDR2 SNEGSKA (reference sequence). CDR3 size: 13 residues. V lost 6 bases, J lost 4 bases, and 8 bases stayed unmatched. CDR3 sequence reads: CSADGQGDYEQYF. CDR3 DNA: TGCAGTGCGGACGGACAGGGAGATTACGAGCAGTACTTC.

CDR3 bases: TGTGCCAGCAGGCCCACCCGGGCGAACACCGGGGAGCTGTTTTTT. As protein: CASRPTRANTGELFF. The chain uses TRBV6-1 and TRBJ2-2; D not resolved. V was clipped by 6 bases and J by 0 bases, with 11 bases between them. In germline, CDR1 is MNHNS, CDR2 SASEGT. The CDR3 has 15 residues.

This clonotype was observed a few times. J is TRBJ2-1 and V is TRBV20-1; D is perhaps TRBD1 or TRBD2 (7 bases each). Trimming cost V 4 bases and J 7 bases, with 20 bases left between them. Germline V lookup: CDR1 DFQATT, CDR2 SNEGSKA (reference sequence). The CDR3 totals 15 residues. This chain's CDR3 is CSAIAGGAFVNEQFF. The CDR3 coding sequence is TGCAGTGCTATAGCAGGGGGGGCGTTCGTAAATGAGCAGTTCTTC.

There are many counts of this clonotype. The J gene is TRBJ2-1, the V gene TRBV12-3 or TRBV12-4; a possible D gene is TRBD2 (6 bases). The V and J ends lost 3 bases and 5 bases respectively, with 11 bases between them. This CDR3 spans 14 amino acids. The CDR3 sequence is CASSLTGGNNEQFF. Here the CDR3 DNA reads TGTGCCAGCAGTTTGACCGGGGGAAACAATGAGCAGTTCTTC.

This clonotype was seen only a few times. This chain uses TRBV24-1 with TRBJ2-5; D is perhaps TRBD1 or TRBD2 (5 bases each). The CDR3 has 17 amino acids. Per the germline V gene, CDR1 is KGHDR and CDR2 is SFDVKD. V was clipped by 1 base and J by 5 bases, with 19 bases between them. CDR3 sequence: CATSDFPPRGSRETQYF. The CDR3 DNA is TGTGCCACCAGTGATTTTCCCCCCCGGGGCAGTCGGGAGACCCAGTACTTC.

The chain couples TRBV7-3 to TRBJ2-1; 7 bases line up with TRBD1. The trim removed 5 bases at V and 2 bases at J, leaving 6 bases unmatched. Looked up from germline, CDR1 is SGHTA and CDR2 is FQGTGA. This CDR3 region has 15 residues. The CDR3 DNA reads TGTGCCAGCAGCATTAACAGGGGAACCTACAATGAGCAGTTCTTC. It is translated as CASSINRGTYNEQFF.

J is TRBJ2-2 and V is TRBV20-1; 11 bases match TRBD2. Per germline, CDR1 DFQATT and CDR2 SNEGSKA (reference sequence). J lost 3 bases, V lost 0 bases, and 9 bases had no gene match. The CDR3 loop spans 18 amino acids. CDR3 in DNA: TGCAGTGCTAGAGATAGCCTAGCGGGGGGCCGATACACCGGGGAGCTGTTTTTT. Amino acid sequence: CSARDSLAGGRYTGELFF.